This TCR beta chain was found in a study of chemoradiotherapy in HPV16-positive cancers. Study summary: Functional T-cell assays on a couple of HPV16-positive patients' cells defined candidate HPV-specific clones and common TCR motifs.

Clones were read by immunoSEQ multiplex PCR, and TCRdb kept only the in-frame ones, dropping some. The sample has some 9,600 clones; under 80% are singletons. Study-wide findings and caveats: In HPV16-positive patients, HPV-responsive T-cell expansion tracked better recurrence-free survival. Functional assays defining HPV-specific T cells used only a couple of HPV16-positive patients.

This clone was found a few times. Antigen specificity is unknown. This CDR3 spans 15 amino acids. Germline CDR1 is SGHVS and CDR2 is FQNEAQ. Deletions cut 2 bases from V and 6 bases from J, with 16 bases between. Sample acquisition took place from a patient who underwent chemoradiotherapy. The sequence was obtained from a human donor with HPV-associated anogenital cancer. The V and J genes are TRBV7-8 and TRBJ2-5; D might be TRBD2 (6 bases). The CDR3 DNA reads as TGTGCCAGCAGCTTAAATGAGGCGGGGCGGAAGACCCAGTACTTC. It codes for CASSLNEAGRKTQYF. The variable domain in full, with the rest retrieved from reference TRBV7-8 and TRBJ2-5, is GAGVSQSPRYKVAKRGQDVALRCDPISGHVSLFWYQQALGQGPEFLTYFQNEAQLDKSGLPSDRFFAERPEGSVSTLKIQRTQQEDSAVYLCASSLNEAGRKTQYFGPGTRLLVL.